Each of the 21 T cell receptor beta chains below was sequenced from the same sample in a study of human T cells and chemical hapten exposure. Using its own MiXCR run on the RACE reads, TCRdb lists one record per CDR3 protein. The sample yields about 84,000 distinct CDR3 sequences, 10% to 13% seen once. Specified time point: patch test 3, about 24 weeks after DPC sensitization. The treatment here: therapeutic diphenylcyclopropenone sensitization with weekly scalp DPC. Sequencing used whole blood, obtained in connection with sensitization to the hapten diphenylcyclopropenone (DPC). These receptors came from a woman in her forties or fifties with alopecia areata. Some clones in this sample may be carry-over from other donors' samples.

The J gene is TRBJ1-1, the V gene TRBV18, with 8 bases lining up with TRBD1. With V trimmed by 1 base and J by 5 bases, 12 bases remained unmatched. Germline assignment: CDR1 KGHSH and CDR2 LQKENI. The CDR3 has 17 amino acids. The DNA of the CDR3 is TGTGCCAGCTCACCACGGTCCTTAAGGACAGGGTGGACTGAAGCTTTCTTT. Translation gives CASSPRSLRTGWTEAFF.

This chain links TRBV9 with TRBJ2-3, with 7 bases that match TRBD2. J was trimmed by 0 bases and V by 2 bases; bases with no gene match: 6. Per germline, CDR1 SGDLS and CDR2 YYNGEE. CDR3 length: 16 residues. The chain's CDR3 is CASSVGASGSTDTQYF. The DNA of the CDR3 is TGTGCCAGCAGCGTTGGAGCTAGCGGAAGCACAGATACGCAGTATTTT.

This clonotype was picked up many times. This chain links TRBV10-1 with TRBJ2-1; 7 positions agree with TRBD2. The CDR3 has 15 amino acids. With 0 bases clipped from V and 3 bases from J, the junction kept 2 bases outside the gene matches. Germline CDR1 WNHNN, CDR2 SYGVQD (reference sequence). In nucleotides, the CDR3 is TGCGCCAGCAGTGAGTCGGTAGCGGGCTACAATGAGCAGTTCTTC. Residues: CASSESVAGYNEQFF.

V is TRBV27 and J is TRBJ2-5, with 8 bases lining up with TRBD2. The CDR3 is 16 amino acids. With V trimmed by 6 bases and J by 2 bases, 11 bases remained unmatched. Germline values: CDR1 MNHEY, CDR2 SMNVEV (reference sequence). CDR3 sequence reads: CASSPFGGRLQETQYF. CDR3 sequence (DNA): TGTGCCAGCAGCCCCTTTGGCGGGAGGCTACAAGAGACCCAGTACTTC.

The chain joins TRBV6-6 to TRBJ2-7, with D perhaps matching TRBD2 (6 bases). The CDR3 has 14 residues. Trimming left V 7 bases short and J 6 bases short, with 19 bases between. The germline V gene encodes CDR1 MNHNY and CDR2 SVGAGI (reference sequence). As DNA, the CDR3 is TGTGCCAGCACCCTAAACCGGGACTCTCTCGAGCAGTACTTC. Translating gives CASTLNRDSLEQYF.

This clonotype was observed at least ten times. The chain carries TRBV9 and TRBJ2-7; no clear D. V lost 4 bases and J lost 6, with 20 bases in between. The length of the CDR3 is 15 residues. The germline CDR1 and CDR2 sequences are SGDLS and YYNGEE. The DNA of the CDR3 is TGTGCCAGCAGCCGACGAGAGACTGCCGAAGGCGAGCAGTACTTC. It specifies CASSRRETAEGEQYF.

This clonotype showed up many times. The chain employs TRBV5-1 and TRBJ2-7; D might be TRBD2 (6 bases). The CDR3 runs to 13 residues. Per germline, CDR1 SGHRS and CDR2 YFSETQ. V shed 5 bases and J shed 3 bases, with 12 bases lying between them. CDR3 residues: CASSEGLYYEQYF. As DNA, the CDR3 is TGCGCCAGCAGTGAGGGACTGTACTACGAGCAGTACTTC.

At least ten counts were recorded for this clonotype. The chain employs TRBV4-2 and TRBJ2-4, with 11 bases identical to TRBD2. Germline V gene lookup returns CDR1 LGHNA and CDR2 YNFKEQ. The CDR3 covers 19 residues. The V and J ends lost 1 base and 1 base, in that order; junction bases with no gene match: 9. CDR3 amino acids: CASSQALAGGPRAKNIQYF. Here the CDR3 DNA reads TGTGCCAGCAGCCAAGCGCTAGCGGGAGGTCCGAGGGCCAAAAACATTCAGTACTTC.

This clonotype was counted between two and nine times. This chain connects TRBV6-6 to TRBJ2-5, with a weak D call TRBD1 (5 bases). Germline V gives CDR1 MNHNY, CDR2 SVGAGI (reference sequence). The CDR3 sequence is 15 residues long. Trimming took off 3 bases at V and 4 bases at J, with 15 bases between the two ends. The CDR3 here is CASSYGRWGGETQYF. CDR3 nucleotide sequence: TGTGCCAGCAGTTATGGAAGGTGGGGCGGAGAGACCCAGTACTTC.

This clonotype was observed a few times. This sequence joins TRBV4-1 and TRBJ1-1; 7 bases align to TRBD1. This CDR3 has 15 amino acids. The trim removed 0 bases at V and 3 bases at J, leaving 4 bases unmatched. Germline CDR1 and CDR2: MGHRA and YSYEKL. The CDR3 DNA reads TGCGCCAGCAGCCAAGAGCCAGGGGGGTACACTGAAGCTTTCTTT. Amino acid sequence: CASSQEPGGYTEAFF.

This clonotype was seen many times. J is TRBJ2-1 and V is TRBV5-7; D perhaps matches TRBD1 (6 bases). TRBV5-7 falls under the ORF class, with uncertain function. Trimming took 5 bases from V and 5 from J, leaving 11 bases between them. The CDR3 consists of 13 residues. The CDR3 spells CASRRTANNEQFF. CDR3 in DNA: TGTGCCAGCAGACGGACAGCTAACAATGAGCAGTTCTTC.

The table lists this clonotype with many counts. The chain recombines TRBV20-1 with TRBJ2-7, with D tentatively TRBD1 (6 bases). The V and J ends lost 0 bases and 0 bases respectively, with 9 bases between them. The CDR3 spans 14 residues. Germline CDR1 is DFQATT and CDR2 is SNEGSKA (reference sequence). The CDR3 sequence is CSARDQGSSYEQYF. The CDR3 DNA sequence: TGCAGTGCTAGAGACCAGGGGAGCTCCTACGAGCAGTACTTC.

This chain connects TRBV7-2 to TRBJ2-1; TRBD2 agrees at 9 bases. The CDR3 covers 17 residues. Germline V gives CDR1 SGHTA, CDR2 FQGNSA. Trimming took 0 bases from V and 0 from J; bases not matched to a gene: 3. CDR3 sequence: CASSLAYSGSSYNEQFF. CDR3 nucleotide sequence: TGTGCCAGCAGCTTAGCTTATAGCGGGAGCTCCTACAATGAGCAGTTCTTC.

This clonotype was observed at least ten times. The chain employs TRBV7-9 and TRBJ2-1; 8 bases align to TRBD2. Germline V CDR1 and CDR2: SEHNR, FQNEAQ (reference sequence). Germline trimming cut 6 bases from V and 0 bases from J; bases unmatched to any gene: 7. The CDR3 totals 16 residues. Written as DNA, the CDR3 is TGTGCCAGCAGGCCTCCGGGACTAGTCTCCTACAATGAGCAGTTCTTC. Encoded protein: CASRPPGLVSYNEQFF.

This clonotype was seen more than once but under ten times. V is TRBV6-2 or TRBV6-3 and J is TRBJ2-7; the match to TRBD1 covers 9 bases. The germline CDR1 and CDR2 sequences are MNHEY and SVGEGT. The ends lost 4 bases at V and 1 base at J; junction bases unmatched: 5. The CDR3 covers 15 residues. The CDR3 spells CASSFIGTGSYEQYF. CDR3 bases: TGTGCCAGCAGTTTCATCGGGACAGGGTCCTACGAGCAGTACTTC.

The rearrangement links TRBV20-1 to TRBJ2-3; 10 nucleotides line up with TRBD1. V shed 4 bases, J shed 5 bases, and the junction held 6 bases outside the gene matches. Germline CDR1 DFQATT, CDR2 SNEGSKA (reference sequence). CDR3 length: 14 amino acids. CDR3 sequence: CSAKRQGAVDTQYF. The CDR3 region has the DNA TGCAGTGCTAAGCGACAGGGGGCCGTAGATACGCAGTATTTT.

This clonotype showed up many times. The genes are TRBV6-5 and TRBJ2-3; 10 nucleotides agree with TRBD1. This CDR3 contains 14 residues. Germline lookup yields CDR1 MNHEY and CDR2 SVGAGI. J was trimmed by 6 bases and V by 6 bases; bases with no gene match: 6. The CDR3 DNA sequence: TGTGCCAGCAGCCGAGACAGGGGGCAGGATACGCAGTATTTT. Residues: CASSRDRGQDTQYF.

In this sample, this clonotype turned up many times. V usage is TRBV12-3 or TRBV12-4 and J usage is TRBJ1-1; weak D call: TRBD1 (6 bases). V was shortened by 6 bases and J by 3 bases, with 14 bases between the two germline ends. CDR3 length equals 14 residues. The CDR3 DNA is TGTGCCAGCAGCCGGGACATCCGGGACACTGAAGCTTTCTTT. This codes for CASSRDIRDTEAFF.

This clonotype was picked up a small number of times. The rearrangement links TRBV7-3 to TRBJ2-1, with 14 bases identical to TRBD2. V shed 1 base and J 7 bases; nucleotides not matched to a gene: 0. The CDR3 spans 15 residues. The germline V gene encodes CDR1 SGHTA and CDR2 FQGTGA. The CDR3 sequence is CASSLRLAGGNEQFF. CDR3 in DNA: TGTGCCAGCAGCTTAAGACTAGCGGGAGGGAATGAGCAGTTCTTC.

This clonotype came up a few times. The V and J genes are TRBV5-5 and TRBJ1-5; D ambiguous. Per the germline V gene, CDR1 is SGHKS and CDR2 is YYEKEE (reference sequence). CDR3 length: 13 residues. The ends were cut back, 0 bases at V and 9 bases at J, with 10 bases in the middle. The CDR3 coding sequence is TGTGCCAGCAGCTTGGAGTCTGTACGGCCCCAGCATTTT. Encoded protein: CASSLESVRPQHF.

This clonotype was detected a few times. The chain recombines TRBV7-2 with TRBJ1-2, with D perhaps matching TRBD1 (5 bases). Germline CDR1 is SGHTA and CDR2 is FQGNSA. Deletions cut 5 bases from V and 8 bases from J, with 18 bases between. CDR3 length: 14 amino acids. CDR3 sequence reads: CASSEKGSVGGYTF. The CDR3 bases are TGTGCCAGCAGCGAGAAGGGGTCCGTCGGGGGCTACACCTTC.